A single sample is the source of the 30 T cell receptor beta chains below, sequenced in a study of vaccination effects on CD4 cells after COVID-19. Data came from immunoSEQ multiplex PCR; TCRdb stores just in-frame clones and leaves some out. Of 30,000 to 40,000 clones in the sample, just under 75% were seen once. Before any sequencing was done, the ViraFEST assay used viral peptide pools to expand antigen-specific CD4+ T cells. Following culture for approximately 11 days, CD4+ T cells were isolated. Between March and December 2020, the person had a SARS-CoV-2 infection that PCR confirmed. Their specific antigens are unknown. This specimen consisted of CD4+ T cells from PBMCs cultured with a peptide pool, obtained before COVID-19 vaccination. The receptors were gathered from a human donor who had a prior SARS-CoV-2 infection.

The chain joins TRBV12-5 to TRBJ2-3; D may be TRBD2 (6 bases). The ends were cut back, 0 bases at V and 2 bases at J, with 15 bases in the middle. Germline V lookup: CDR1 LGHNT, CDR2 FRNRAP. This CDR3 has 17 residues. The CDR3 nucleotides read TGTGCTAGTGGTTTGGTACTTGGTGCGGGGATCACAGATACGCAGTATTTT. Translation gives CASGLVLGAGITDTQYF.

The rearrangement links TRBV7-3 to TRBJ1-1; TRBD1 agrees at 8 bases. Trimming at V came to 1 base and at J to 1 base, leaving 5 bases not matched to a gene. There are 16 residues in the CDR3. The germline V gene has CDR1 SGHTA and CDR2 FQGTGA. The CDR3 sequence: CASSLRGQGENTEAFF. The CDR3 DNA follows: TGTGCCAGCAGCTTAAGAGGACAGGGAGAGAACACTGAAGCTTTCTTT.

J is TRBJ2-1 and V is TRBV19, with 7 bases fitting TRBD2. Germline V gene lookup returns CDR1 LNHDA and CDR2 SQIVND (reference sequence). The CDR3 is made up of 15 amino acids. V was pared by 0 bases and J by 5 bases, with 4 bases of the junction left unmatched. The CDR3 coding sequence is TGTGCCAGTAGTATAGACTTCCTAGCGGACAATGAGCAGTTCTTC. Translating it yields CASSIDFLADNEQFF.

The chain is built from TRBV6-2 or TRBV6-3 and TRBJ1-1; D gene unclear. Trimming took 1 base from V and 1 from J, leaving 13 bases between them. CDR1 and CDR2 from the germline V gene are MNHEY and SVGEGT. This CDR3 comprises 16 residues. The CDR3 coding sequence is TGTGCCAGCAGTTACTGGGGTTCCTTCTGGAACACTGAAGCTTTCTTT. Translating it yields CASSYWGSFWNTEAFF.

This clone was picked up a small number of times. The V call is TRBV7-9, the J call TRBJ1-3; D is unresolved. The CDR3 sequence is 12 residues long. V lost 1 base, J lost 5 bases, and 3 bases lay in between. Per germline, CDR1 SEHNR and CDR2 FQNEAQ (reference sequence). The CDR3 coding sequence is TGTGCCAGCAGCTTAGATAGAAACACCATATATTTT. The encoded protein is CASSLDRNTIYF.

This chain joins TRBV19 and TRBJ2-1; TRBD1 might be the D (6 bases). Trimming left V 4 bases short and J 8 bases short, with 21 bases between. Germline CDR1 LNHDA, CDR2 SQIVND (reference sequence). CDR3 length: 16 residues. This CDR3 is CASSKGRGTSQDEQFF. Here the CDR3 DNA reads TGTGCCAGTAGTAAGGGCCGAGGGACATCTCAAGATGAGCAGTTCTTC.

This sequence joins TRBV7-8 and TRBJ1-6; TRBD1 aligns across 9 bases. Germline V gene lookup returns CDR1 SGHVS and CDR2 FQNEAQ. After removal of 4 bases from V and 1 base from J, the junction contained 5 bases not matched to a gene. This CDR3 is built from 17 residues. The CDR3 reads CASSSTTGGSYNSPLHF. The DNA for the CDR3 is TGTGCCAGCAGCTCAACGACAGGGGGGTCCTATAATTCACCCCTCCACTTT.

The chain recombines TRBV7-9 with TRBJ1-1; D is ambiguous. The V end was cut by 8 bases, the J end by 0 bases, with 13 bases between. The CDR3 runs to 14 residues. Germline V gene lookup returns CDR1 SEHNR and CDR2 FQNEAQ (reference sequence). Here the CDR3 DNA reads TGTGCCAGCGGTCTTGTCGGAGTGAACACTGAAGCTTTCTTT. It yields the protein CASGLVGVNTEAFF.

This clone was counted a few times. This chain uses TRBV12-3 or TRBV12-4 with TRBJ1-6; TRBD1 might be the D (5 bases). Trimming left V 6 bases short and J 10 bases short, with 13 bases between. The CDR3 runs 13 residues. The CDR3 sequence is CASSLLGVSPLHF. In DNA, the CDR3 is TGTGCCAGCAGCCTGTTGGGGGTCTCACCCCTCCACTTT.

The rearrangement joins TRBV5-1 to TRBJ2-3; D is perhaps TRBD2 (6 bases). Germline V CDR1 and CDR2: SGHRS, YFSETQ. The CDR3 contains 13 residues. V shed 8 bases and J shed 4 bases, with 14 bases lying between them. Here the CDR3 reads CASEEGSADTQYF. In DNA form, the CDR3 reads TGCGCCAGTGAGGAGGGGTCGGCAGATACGCAGTATTTT. Combining the CDR3 with reference TRBV5-1 and TRBJ2-3 gives the whole variable domain KAGVTQTPRYLIKTRGQQVTLSCSPISGHRSVSWYQQTPGQGLQFLFEYFSETQRNKGNFPGRFSGRQFSNSRSEMNVSTLELGDSALYLCASEEGSADTQYFGPGTRLTVL.

As DNA, the CDR3 is TGTGCCAGCAGTACTCCGGGCTCTGGAAACACCATATATTTT. Protein product: CASSTPGSGNTIYF. V usage is TRBV25-1 and J usage is TRBJ1-3; D unclear. The V gene's germline CDR1 is MGHDK and CDR2 SYGVNS. The V end was cut by 5 bases, the J end by 0 bases, with 8 bases between. The CDR3 runs 14 residues.

V usage is TRBV7-2 and J usage is TRBJ2-5; TRBD2 aligns across 13 bases. V shed 1 base and J 5 bases; nucleotides not matched to a gene: 7. Germline V gives CDR1 SGHTA, CDR2 FQGNSA. There are 17 residues in the CDR3. Written as DNA, the CDR3 is TGTGCCAGCAGCTTAGGGACTAGCGGGGGCTCGGGGGAGACCCAGTACTTC. It codes for CASSLGTSGGSGETQYF.

This clone was seen a handful of times. V gene TRBV7-9 combines with J gene TRBJ1-3, with D maybe TRBD1 (6 bases). The V end lost 5 bases, the J end lost 2 bases, and 16 bases lay between the germline ends. Germline assignment: CDR1 SEHNR and CDR2 FQNEAQ (reference sequence). This CDR3 region has 16 residues. The chain's CDR3 is CASSHHREPAGNTIYF. In DNA, the CDR3 is TGTGCCAGCAGCCACCACAGGGAACCCGCTGGAAACACCATATATTTT.

The chain carries TRBV18 and TRBJ1-1, with 8 bases fitting TRBD1. J was trimmed by 2 bases and V by 2 bases; bases with no gene match: 7. CDR1 is KGHSH, CDR2 LQKENI, per germline. The CDR3 has 16 residues. In DNA, the CDR3 is TGTGCCAGCTCACCAACTACAGGGGGTATTAACACTGAAGCTTTCTTT. Its translation: CASSPTTGGINTEAFF.

This chain uses TRBV7-3 with TRBJ2-1, with a tentative D call TRBD2 (5 bases). The CDR3 length is 13 residues. Germline V lookup: CDR1 SGHTA, CDR2 FQGTGA. The V gene lost 5 bases and the J gene lost 5 bases, with 10 bases spanning the gap. Written as DNA, the CDR3 is TGTGCCAGCAGCCAAGGACTTGACAATGAGCAGTTCTTC. This translates into CASSQGLDNEQFF.

The chain couples TRBV5-8 to TRBJ1-4; TRBD1 matches 7 bases. Trimming took 4 bases from V and 3 from J; bases not matched to a gene: 6. CDR3 length: 15 residues. Germline assignment: CDR1 SGHTS and CDR2 YDEGEE. The CDR3 DNA reads TGTGCCAGCAGCACCCAGGGGGTATCTAATGAAAAACTGTTTTTT. Translated, it gives CASSTQGVSNEKLFF.

The chain combines TRBV24-1 with TRBJ1-1; D is possibly TRBD1 (6 bases). The CDR3 length is 17 residues. Germline V lookup: CDR1 KGHDR, CDR2 SFDVKD. Trimming stripped 3 bases from V and 11 bases from J, with 27 bases between. The CDR3 region is CATSDQPPGHHTLGAFF. CDR3 DNA sequence: TGTGCCACCAGTGATCAACCCCCGGGACACCATACCCTCGGGGCTTTCTTT.

The chain links TRBV6-5 to TRBJ2-2; TRBD1 agrees at 9 bases. The CDR3 runs to 16 residues. Germline V gives CDR1 MNHEY, CDR2 SVGAGI. The V and J ends lost 4 bases and 5 bases, in that order; junction bases with no gene match: 8. The CDR3, as DNA: TGTGCCAGCAGTTTTTTTGGGACAGGGTTTACCGGGGAGCTGTTTTTT. It yields the protein CASSFFGTGFTGELFF.

V gene TRBV18 combines with J gene TRBJ2-2; TRBD1 matches 9 bases. The CDR3 is 15 amino acids. CDR1 KGHSH and CDR2 LQKENI come from the germline V gene. The V segment lost 5 bases and the J segment 8 bases; nucleotides outside the gene matches: 9. CDR3 nucleotide sequence: TGTGCCAGCTCAACTCGGGACAGGGCTCTTGGGGAGCTGTTTTTT. Amino acids: CASSTRDRALGELFF. Variable domain in full (rest from reference TRBV18 and TRBJ2-2): NAGVMQNPRHLVRRRGQEARLRCSPMKGHSHVYWYRQLPEEGLKFMVYLQKENIIDESGMPKERFSAEFPKEGPSILRIQQVVRGDSAAYFCASSTRDRALGELFFGEGSRLTVL.

This clone was recorded a few times. The rearrangement joins TRBV4-1 to TRBJ2-3, with D unclear. Germline V gene data show CDR1 as MGHRA and CDR2 as YSYEKL. Trimming shortened V by 1 base and J by 6 bases, and 8 bases separated the two germline ends. The CDR3 spans 13 residues. The CDR3 sequence is CASSQVVGDTQYF. CDR3 DNA: TGCGCCAGCAGCCAAGTGGTAGGTGATACGCAGTATTTT.

The gene calls are TRBV11-2 and TRBJ1-2; D call uncertain. This CDR3 contains 13 residues. Germline loops: CDR1 SGHAT, CDR2 FQNNGV. V lost 3 bases to trimming and J lost 4 bases, with 9 bases between them. DNA of the CDR3: TGTGCCAGCAGCTTCGGGGTTAGCTATGGCTACACCTTC. It yields the protein CASSFGVSYGYTF.

V is TRBV7-8 and J is TRBJ1-1, with D unresolved. V lost 1 base, J lost 1 base, and 4 bases lay in between. CDR1 is SGHVS and CDR2 is FQNEAQ in the germline V gene. The CDR3 spans 13 residues. The CDR3 region is CASSLEGNTEAFF. DNA for the CDR3: TGTGCCAGCAGCTTAGAGGGGAACACTGAAGCTTTCTTT.

This rearrangement joins TRBV11-3 to TRBJ2-7; 8 nucleotides line up with TRBD2. Germline CDR1 reads SGHNT; CDR2 reads YENEEA. V dropped 2 bases and J dropped 2; count of bases not matched to a gene: 5. CDR3 length: 15 residues. The CDR3 bases are TGTGCCAGCAGCTTATCTAGCGGGTACACCTACGAGCAGTACTTC. Protein: CASSLSSGYTYEQYF.

This chain joins TRBV27 and TRBJ2-3; possibly TRBD2 for D (7 bases). Between the trimmed V and J ends, which lost 8 bases and 1 base, there was a span of 28 bases. Germline V gene data show CDR1 as MNHEY and CDR2 as SMNVEV (reference sequence). This CDR3 is 19 amino acids long. CDR3 protein: CASGPIYWGGAYGTDTQYF. CDR3 in DNA: TGTGCCAGCGGCCCGATTTATTGGGGGGGGGCCTACGGCACAGATACGCAGTATTTT.

This chain joins TRBV12-3 or TRBV12-4 and TRBJ1-1; D gene uncertain. Trimming stripped 6 bases from V and 4 bases from J, with 12 bases between. The CDR3 totals 13 residues. The CDR3 spells CASSPTVGTEAFF. Written as DNA, the CDR3 is TGTGCCAGCAGCCCTACCGTGGGCACTGAAGCTTTCTTT.

This clone occurred a few times. The chain recombines TRBV11-3 with TRBJ2-7; D remains ambiguous. This CDR3 comprises 11 residues. Germline CDR1 SGHNT, CDR2 YENEEA. V was pared by 5 bases and J by 3 bases, with 5 bases between. For the CDR3, the DNA is TGTGCCAGCAGCAAGAGCTACGAGCAGTACTTC. Protein product: CASSKSYEQYF.

The rearrangement links TRBV2 to TRBJ2-5; D is undetermined. This CDR3 is built from 13 residues. With 3 bases removed from V and 9 bases from J, the gap between germline ends came to 14 bases. The germline CDR1 and CDR2 sequences are SNHLY and FYNNEI. The CDR3 bases are TGTGCCAGCAGTGATGGGCCAGTATTGGCCCAGTACTTC. It specifies CASSDGPVLAQYF.

This clone was counted only a few times. As DNA, the CDR3 is TGCGCCAGCCCTGGCGCGGGAGAGTCCCAATCCTACGAGCAGTACTTC. Its protein is CASPGAGESQSYEQYF. This rearrangement joins TRBV5-1 to TRBJ2-7, with TRBD2 matching 7 bases. The CDR3 is made up of 16 amino acids. V dropped 7 bases and J dropped 1; count of bases not matched to a gene: 14. The germline V gene has CDR1 SGHRS and CDR2 YFSETQ.

This clone was seen a single time. The V and J genes are TRBV11-3 and TRBJ2-3; no firm D call. The germline V gene encodes CDR1 SGHNT and CDR2 YENEEA. Trimming removed 5 bases from V and 1 base from J, with 10 bases in between. CDR3 length: 14 residues. The CDR3 DNA sequence: TGTGCCAGCAGCCCTACAGCCGGCACAGATACGCAGTATTTT. It codes for CASSPTAGTDTQYF.

The count of this clone is one. The chain uses TRBV2 and TRBJ1-2, with 8 positions matching TRBD1. V lost 4 bases and J lost 7; bases outside the gene matches: 2. This CDR3 is built from 12 residues. Looked up from germline, CDR1 is SNHLY and CDR2 is FYNNEI. DNA for the CDR3: TGTGCCAGCAGTGTAACAGGGGGTGGCTACACCTTC. Encoded protein: CASSVTGGGYTF. The full variable domain, with the rest looked up from reference TRBV2 and TRBJ1-2, is EPEVTQTPSHQVTQMGQEVILRCVPISNHLYFYWYRQILGQKVEFLVSFYNNEISEKSEIFDDQFSVERPDGSNFTLKIRSTKLEDSAMYFCASSVTGGGYTFGSGTRLTVV.